This T cell receptor beta chain was recovered during a study of T cell changes during pregnancy in multiple sclerosis. This table comes from immunoSEQ multiplex PCR, and its TCRdb copy is limited to in-frame clones, with some not included. The repertoire holds more than 45,000 clones, with over 90% as singletons. The CDR3 loop spans 13 amino acids. V lost 8 bases, J lost 3 bases, and 13 bases lay in between. Germline CDR1 is SNHLY and CDR2 is FYNNEI. Here the sequenced sample was CD4+ T cells from peripheral blood mononuclear cells, taken in the second trimester of pregnancy. The V gene is TRBV2, the J gene TRBJ1-1, with no clear D. This clonotype originated in a female donor with multiple sclerosis, enrolled in a pregnancy study. CDR3 protein: CASLAGRDTEAFF. CDR3 DNA: TGTGCCAGCTTAGCTGGGAGGGACACTGAAGCTTTCTTT.